Included here is one T cell receptor (beta chain) sequence, with context. Its antigen is currently unknown. Other DNA variants within this sample encode the same CDR3. CDR1 is SNHLY, CDR2 FYNNEI, per germline. V gave up 6 bases and J gave up 10 bases, with 28 bases separating them. The length of the CDR3 is 17 residues. This entry belongs to a study of cytomegalovirus exposure and HLA in healthy donors. Broader study findings: TCR sequences were mostly rare, though some public TCRs occurred in many donors.

13 Jbeta primers and 60 Vbeta primers were used for the PCR. Data came from immunoSEQ multiplex PCR; TCRdb stores just in-frame clones and leaves some out. The data hold some 170,000 clones, with around 83% observed a single time. The receptor was isolated from a man aged 50-60 years in good health and CMV-seropositive. The chain uses TRBV2 and TRBJ2-1; tentatively, D is TRBD2 (6 bases). Sequencing was carried out using PBMCs. CDR3 bases: TGTGCCAGCAGCCTCCGACTAGGCGCATCCATGGTCCACGAGCAGTTCTTC. Encoded protein: CASSLRLGASMVHEQFF.